This entry lists 20 T cell receptor beta chains sequenced from one sample in a study of blood T cell repertoires in COVID-19. Clones were sequenced by immunoSEQ multiplex PCR, and TCRdb holds only the in-frame ones, with some missing. The sample has roughly 220,000 clones, around 84% seen once. The sequenced sample was peripheral blood. These receptors originate from a man in his 60s with acute or convalescent COVID-19.

The chain combines TRBV5-1 with TRBJ2-5; D is possibly TRBD2 (7 bases). Trimming took off 0 bases at V and 4 bases at J, with 13 bases between the two ends. This CDR3 region has 15 residues. CDR1 and CDR2 from the germline V gene are SGHRS and YFSETQ. In DNA form, the CDR3 reads TGCGCCAGCAGCTTGGGGGCGGGGGCGGCAGAGACCCAGTACTTC. Its protein is CASSLGAGAAETQYF.

This chain joins TRBV7-2 and TRBJ2-3; 9 positions agree with TRBD2. Trimming removed 8 bases from V and 2 bases from J; junction bases left unmatched: 11. The CDR3 has 16 residues. Germline loops: CDR1 SGHTA, CDR2 FQGNSA. The CDR3 here is CASYPLRGGPTDTQYF. CDR3 nucleotides: TGTGCCAGCTACCCGCTGCGGGGGGGTCCCACAGATACGCAGTATTTT.

This clone was seen a single time. This chain connects TRBV7-2 to TRBJ2-3, with 7 bases identical to TRBD2. The length of the CDR3 is 15 residues. The germline V gene encodes CDR1 SGHTA and CDR2 FQGNSA. With 8 bases clipped from V and 6 bases from J, the junction kept 14 bases outside the gene matches. Here the CDR3 reads CASSLRAGGWDTQYF. The CDR3 DNA sequence: TGTGCCAGCTCATTACGGGCCGGGGGGTGGGATACGCAGTATTTT.

This chain connects TRBV3-1 (or the pseudogene TRBV3-2) to TRBJ2-7; a possible D gene is TRBD2 (6 bases). Germline assignment: CDR1 LGHDT and CDR2 YNNKEL (reference sequence). CDR3 size: 14 residues. V was clipped by 4 bases and J by 3 bases, with 13 bases between them. CDR3 protein: CASSPGTGDYEQYF. The CDR3 bases are TGTGCCAGCAGCCCCGGGACTGGGGACTACGAGCAGTACTTC.

The chain combines TRBV5-1 with TRBJ2-6, with D possibly being TRBD2 (6 bases). V was clipped by 4 bases and J by 1 base, with 9 bases between them. Germline V gives CDR1 SGHRS, CDR2 YFSETQ. The CDR3 consists of 15 residues. The CDR3 DNA reads TGCGCCAGCAGCACCGGGGGTTCTGGGGCCAACGTCCTGACTTTC. It translates to CASSTGGSGANVLTF.

This clone was counted only a few times. V usage is TRBV5-1 and J usage is TRBJ2-2; D may be TRBD2 (5 bases). The V end lost 4 bases, the J end lost 0 bases, and 10 bases lay between the germline ends. Germline V gene sequence: CDR1 SGHRS, CDR2 YFSETQ. This CDR3 is 15 amino acids long. This chain's CDR3 is CASSPSTSNTGELFF. DNA for the CDR3: TGCGCCAGCAGCCCTAGCACTTCGAACACCGGGGAGCTGTTTTTT.

V gene TRBV15 combines with J gene TRBJ2-5; TRBD1 is a possible D gene (5 bases). Germline CDR1 is LNHNV and CDR2 is YYDKDF (reference sequence). CDR3 length: 15 amino acids. V was pared by 2 bases and J by 0 bases, with 10 bases between. The CDR3 nucleotides read TGTGCCACCAGCAGAAGGGGCGCCCACCAAGAGACCCAGTACTTC. Protein: CATSRRGAHQETQYF.

The V gene is TRBV4-3, the J gene TRBJ2-1, with D tentatively TRBD2 (7 bases). The germline CDR1 and CDR2 sequences are LGHNA and YSLEER. The V end was cut by 1 base, the J end by 4 bases, with 14 bases between. The CDR3 sequence is 16 residues long. CDR3 coding DNA: TGCGCCAGCAGCCAAGTGGCGGGGGCGAAATACAATGAGCAGTTCTTC. The encoded protein is CASSQVAGAKYNEQFF.

V gene TRBV5-6 combines with J gene TRBJ1-4; tentative D call: TRBD1 (5 bases). The germline CDR1 and CDR2 sequences are SGHDT and YYEEEE. CDR3 length: 15 residues. The ends were cut back, 6 bases at V and 7 bases at J, with 19 bases in the middle. CDR3 sequence: CASTPPGQGAEKLFF. The CDR3 DNA follows: TGTGCCAGCACCCCCCCGGGTCAGGGCGCTGAAAAACTGTTTTTT.

This rearrangement joins TRBV4-3 to TRBJ2-1, with 9 bases matching TRBD1. V lost 0 bases, J lost 15 bases, and 12 bases stayed unmatched. This CDR3 is built from 15 residues. Per the germline V gene, CDR1 is LGHNA and CDR2 is YSLEER. CDR3: CASSQDLRSGTGTFF. CDR3 sequence (DNA): TGCGCCAGCAGCCAAGATCTAAGATCCGGGACAGGGACGTTCTTC.

The J gene is TRBJ2-2, the V gene TRBV2; the match to TRBD2 covers 8 bases. Germline V gene lookup returns CDR1 SNHLY and CDR2 FYNNEI. The trim removed 1 base at V and 7 bases at J, leaving 5 bases unmatched. This CDR3 has 15 amino acids. The CDR3 region has the DNA TGTGCCAGCAGTGAAGTGGGGACTAGGGGCGGGGAGCTGTTTTTT. Translated: CASSEVGTRGGELFF.

V and J are TRBV7-3 and TRBJ1-1; D call uncertain. In germline, CDR1 is SGHTA, CDR2 FQGTGA. The ends were cut back, 1 base at V and 0 bases at J, with 9 bases in the middle. The CDR3 has 15 amino acids. This chain's CDR3 is CASSLSPGMNTEAFF. The CDR3, as DNA: TGTGCCAGCAGCTTAAGCCCGGGAATGAACACTGAAGCTTTCTTT.

The rearrangement links TRBV27 to TRBJ1-6; D is unresolved. The CDR3 loop spans 12 amino acids. The V and J ends lost 5 bases and 9 bases respectively, with 8 bases between them. CDR1 and CDR2 from the germline V gene are MNHEY and SMNVEV (reference sequence). The CDR3 sequence: CASSPGISPLHF. CDR3 coding DNA: TGTGCCAGCAGTCCGGGGATTTCACCCCTCCACTTT.

V gene TRBV28 combines with J gene TRBJ2-5; 7 positions agree with TRBD1. Germline values: CDR1 MDHEN, CDR2 SYDVKM. The CDR3 length is 15 residues. J was trimmed by 7 bases and V by 6 bases; bases with no gene match: 14. The CDR3 protein is CASSPGRTGSGTQYF. The CDR3 nucleotides read TGTGCCAGCAGCCCCGGCCGGACAGGTTCGGGGACCCAGTACTTC. Filled out from reference TRBV28 and TRBJ2-5, the complete variable domain reads DVKVTQSSRYLVKRTGEKVFLECVQDMDHENMFWYRQDPGLGLRLIYFSYDVKMKEKGDIPEGYSVSREKKERFSLILESASTNQTSMYLCASSPGRTGSGTQYFGPGTRLLVL.

Remarks on this clone: At one boundary the junction diverges from the germline segment, which might be a read error. This chain joins TRBV15 and TRBJ2-7; possible D gene TRBD2, 7 bases. This CDR3 has 13 residues. Germline V CDR1 and CDR2: LNHNV, YYDKDF (reference sequence). The CDR3 sequence: CATSRADGGGPDF. CDR3 bases: TGTGCCACCAGCAGAGCCGATGGGGGGGGGCCGGACTTC.

V and J are TRBV3-1 (or the pseudogene TRBV3-2) and TRBJ1-1, with 7 bases matching TRBD1. The V gene's germline CDR1 is LGHDT and CDR2 YNNKEL (reference sequence). The CDR3 loop spans 16 amino acids. V was clipped by 1 base and J by 9 bases; unmatched bases: 14. The chain's CDR3 is CASSQGGQRMNTQAFF. The CDR3 nucleotides read TGTGCCAGCAGCCAAGGGGGACAGCGCATGAACACCCAAGCTTTCTTT.

The chain joins TRBV10-3 to TRBJ1-1; 10 bases line up with TRBD1. The ends lost 0 bases at V and 4 bases at J; junction bases unmatched: 8. Germline CDR1 reads ENHRY; CDR2 reads SYGVKD. This CDR3 is 17 amino acids long. The CDR3 region is CAISESARTGGSTEAFF. The CDR3 nucleotides are TGTGCCATCAGTGAGTCGGCTAGGACAGGGGGGTCCACTGAAGCTTTCTTT.

This clone has a handful of counts. The chain employs TRBV9 and TRBJ1-3; TRBD1 agrees at 7 bases. The CDR3 extends over 16 amino acids. Germline CDR1 is SGDLS and CDR2 is YYNGEE. The V and J ends lost 3 bases and 2 bases, in that order; junction bases with no gene match: 8. CDR3 in amino acids: CASSATSDRTGNTIYF. CDR3 nucleotides: TGTGCCAGCAGCGCAACTTCGGACAGGACTGGAAACACCATATATTTT. The full variable domain, in which reference TRBV9 and TRBJ1-3 provide the parts outside the CDR3, is DSGVTQTPKHLITATGQRVTLRCSPRSGDLSVYWYQQSLDQGLQFLIQYYNGEERAKGNILERFSAQQFPDLHSELNLSSLELGDSALYFCASSATSDRTGNTIYFGEGSWLTVV.

The rearrangement joins TRBV10-3 to TRBJ2-4, with TRBD1 matching over 7 bases. CDR1 and CDR2 (germline): ENHRY, SYGVKD. The CDR3 has 16 amino acids. The junction had 4 bases not matched to a gene; V was cut back by 2 bases and J by 0 bases. CDR3 region: CAISEPQGVAKNIQYF. Written as DNA, the CDR3 is TGTGCCATCAGTGAGCCGCAGGGGGTAGCCAAAAACATTCAGTACTTC.

This chain uses TRBV5-1 with TRBJ2-5; TRBD2 matches at 13 bases. Germline CDR1 is SGHRS and CDR2 is YFSETQ. The CDR3 contains 16 residues. V was clipped by 4 bases and J by 3 bases; unmatched bases: 6. CDR3 in amino acids: CASSPGGLAGKETQYF. The CDR3 DNA reads TGCGCCAGCAGCCCTGGGGGACTAGCGGGGAAAGAGACCCAGTACTTC. The full variable domain, rest sourced from reference TRBV5-1 and TRBJ2-5, is KAGVTQTPRYLIKTRGQQVTLSCSPISGHRSVSWYQQTPGQGLQFLFEYFSETQRNKGNFPGRFSGRQFSNSRSEMNVSTLELGDSALYLCASSPGGLAGKETQYFGPGTRLLVL.